This TCR beta chain was documented in a study of radiotherapy plus CTLA-4 blockade in lung cancer. Study-level points and caveats: Some TCR clones had been derived from tumors. These clones expanded in peripheral blood after radiotherapy plus ipilimumab.

Libraries were prepared by immunoSEQ multiplex PCR; TCRdb keeps only in-frame clonotypes and omits some of them. This table has more than 75,000 clones, more than 75% appearing once. Turning to this clone: Its specificity is unknown.

This CDR3 is 13 amino acids long. Trimming pared 2 bases from V and 8 bases from J, leaving 10 bases between. CDR1 is MNHEY and CDR2 is SVGAGI in the germline V gene. The material sequenced was peripheral blood, taken from a patient treated with radiotherapy plus ipilimumab. This TCR was recovered from a human donor with non-small cell lung cancer who had stable disease on radiotherapy plus ipilimumab. The V gene is TRBV6-5, the J gene TRBJ2-1, with D unresolved. The CDR3 protein is CASSYGGTHEQFF. The CDR3 region has the DNA TGTGCCAGCAGTTACGGCGGTACCCATGAGCAGTTCTTC.